The 31 T cell receptor beta chains in this list originate from one sample, sequenced in a study of T cell responses to AZD1222 COVID-19 vaccine. Using immunoSEQ multiplex PCR, the repertoire was profiled, and TCRdb retains in-frame clones only, with some absent. The sample lists about 110,000 clones; 89% were seen once. Sample: peripheral blood, taken on day 0 of MenACWY control vaccination. These receptors all stem from an adult in good health.

The chain employs TRBV5-1 and TRBJ1-1; no firm D call. The CDR3 consists of 13 residues. Germline-derived CDR1 and CDR2 are SGHRS and YFSETQ. Deletions cut 0 bases from V and 5 bases from J, with 8 bases between. The CDR3 protein is CASSLDYQTEAFF. The CDR3 DNA reads as TGCGCCAGCAGCTTGGATTACCAGACTGAAGCTTTCTTT.

This rearrangement joins TRBV11-2 to TRBJ1-1; D not resolved. Germline CDR1 SGHAT, CDR2 FQNNGV. This CDR3 contains 13 residues. Trimming shortened V by 5 bases and J by 0 bases, and 7 bases separated the two germline ends. Written as DNA, the CDR3 is TGTGCCAGCAGCGTTAATATGAACACTGAAGCTTTCTTT. As protein: CASSVNMNTEAFF.

The V gene is TRBV10-3, the J gene TRBJ1-6; 10 bases align to TRBD1. In germline, CDR1 is ENHRY, CDR2 SYGVKD. There are 15 residues in the CDR3. V shed 2 bases and J 9 bases; nucleotides not matched to a gene: 4. CDR3 DNA sequence: TGTGCCATCAGTGAGACGGGACAGGGGTTTTCACCCCTCCACTTT. Protein: CAISETGQGFSPLHF.

The chain uses TRBV18 and TRBJ2-7; 7 positions match TRBD1. The CDR3 sequence is 14 residues long. V lost 6 bases, J lost 1 base, and 6 bases stayed unmatched. Looked up from germline, CDR1 is KGHSH and CDR2 is LQKENI. The CDR3 loop reads CASSAMTGSYEQYF. The CDR3 coding sequence is TGTGCCAGCTCGGCCATGACAGGGTCCTACGAGCAGTACTTC.

The CDR3 reads CASSRDRDYGYTF. CDR3 coding DNA: TGTGCCAGCAGCCGGGACAGGGACTATGGCTACACCTTC. The gene calls are TRBV6-5 and TRBJ1-2, with 9 positions matching TRBD1. This CDR3 has 13 amino acids. Trimming removed 6 bases from V and 3 bases from J; junction bases left unmatched: 2. Germline CDR1 is MNHEY and CDR2 is SVGAGI.

V and J are TRBV10-3 and TRBJ1-1; no clear D gene. The V end was cut by 0 bases, the J end by 0 bases, with 14 bases between. CDR1 ENHRY and CDR2 SYGVKD come from the germline V gene. This CDR3 is 17 amino acids long. CDR3 sequence (DNA): TGTGCCATCAGTGAGTCGATGGTACAGAGAATGAACACTGAAGCTTTCTTT. This codes for CAISESMVQRMNTEAFF.

The count of this clone is one. The chain has TRBV28 and TRBJ2-2, with 7 bases that match TRBD2. V shed 8 bases, J shed 5 bases, and the junction held 11 bases outside the gene matches. The length of the CDR3 is 15 residues. CDR1 and CDR2 (germline): MDHEN, SYDVKM. The DNA of the CDR3 is TGTGCCAGCGGTGAGCCAGCGGGGAGGACCGGGGAGCTGTTTTTT. Its protein product is CASGEPAGRTGELFF.

V is TRBV6-2 or TRBV6-3 and J is TRBJ1-6, with D possibly being TRBD1 (5 bases). The CDR3 consists of 14 residues. The germline V gene has CDR1 MNHEY and CDR2 SVGEGT. Trimming left V 2 bases short and J 7 bases short, with 9 bases between. As DNA, the CDR3 is TGTGCCAGCAGTTACGGGACGGAGAATTCACCCCTCCACTTT. It translates to CASSYGTENSPLHF.

This chain joins TRBV18 and TRBJ1-1; weak D call: TRBD1 (6 bases). This CDR3 region has 15 residues. The V end lost 1 base, the J end lost 1 base, and 10 bases lay between the germline ends. CDR1 and CDR2 (germline): KGHSH, LQKENI. The CDR3 DNA reads TGTGCCAGCTCACCACAGGGGGGGCAGAACACTGAAGCTTTCTTT. Protein product: CASSPQGGQNTEAFF.

To note about this clone: At one end the junction does not follow the germline gene, possibly because of a read error. This chain connects TRBV7-2 to TRBJ2-1; tentative D call: TRBD1 (5 bases). The CDR3 sequence is 16 residues long. Per the germline V gene, CDR1 is SGHTA and CDR2 is FQGNSA. In nucleotides, the CDR3 is TGTGCCAGCACCTTAGGAGCCCAGGGATCCTACAATGAGCAGTTCTTC. This translates into CASTLGAQGSYNEQFF.

V gene TRBV6-2 or TRBV6-3 combines with J gene TRBJ1-1, with D hard to call. CDR1 is MNHEY and CDR2 is SVGEGT in the germline V gene. This CDR3 has 11 amino acids. Trimming took 6 bases from V and 8 from J, leaving 10 bases between them. CDR3 residues: CASSRSEEAFF. CDR3 DNA: TGTGCCAGCAGCCGATCCGAAGAAGCTTTCTTT.

The rearrangement joins TRBV19 to TRBJ1-6, with D tentatively TRBD1 (5 bases). V lost 3 bases to trimming and J lost 10 bases, with 16 bases between them. This CDR3 spans 15 amino acids. CDR1 and CDR2 (germline): LNHDA, SQIVND (reference sequence). The CDR3 DNA sequence: TGTGCCAGTAGTATCTCAGGGCGGTCAGGCTCACCCCTCCACTTT. It yields the protein CASSISGRSGSPLHF.

Many counts were recorded for this clone. V usage is TRBV5-6 and J usage is TRBJ2-3; D is unclear. The V gene's germline CDR1 is SGHDT and CDR2 YYEEEE. This CDR3 spans 16 amino acids. Deletions cut 0 bases from V and 2 bases from J, with 13 bases between. The CDR3 is CASSLASKRSTDTQYF. CDR3 sequence (DNA): TGTGCCAGCAGCTTGGCCAGCAAGCGTTCCACAGATACGCAGTATTTT.

V is TRBV5-1 and J is TRBJ1-6; D is uncertain. The V end was cut by 0 bases, the J end by 5 bases, with 6 bases between. Germline V gene lookup returns CDR1 SGHRS and CDR2 YFSETQ. The CDR3 consists of 14 residues. CDR3 amino acids: CASSLGSHNSPLHF. The CDR3 region has the DNA TGCGCCAGCAGCTTGGGTAGCCATAATTCACCCCTCCACTTT.

This clone has only a few counts. The rearrangement uses TRBV14 and TRBJ1-1, with unresolved D. CDR1 and CDR2 from the germline V gene are SGHDN and FVKESK. This CDR3 spans 18 amino acids. Between the trimmed V and J ends, which lost 0 bases and 8 bases, there was a span of 25 bases. The DNA of the CDR3 is TGTGCCAGCAGCCAAGATTGGAGCAGGACCGGAGGTCTAAAAGAAGCTTTCTTT. It translates to CASSQDWSRTGGLKEAFF.

The chain links TRBV5-5 to TRBJ1-2, with TRBD1 matching over 9 bases. Looked up from germline, CDR1 is SGHKS and CDR2 is YYEKEE (reference sequence). Trimming took 1 base from V and 6 from J; bases not matched to a gene: 4. This CDR3 has 14 amino acids. CDR3 residues: CASSLRQGVDGYTF. CDR3 nucleotides: TGTGCCAGCAGCTTGAGACAGGGGGTAGATGGCTACACCTTC. The full variable domain, rest sourced from reference TRBV5-5 and TRBJ1-2, is DAGVTQSPTHLIKTRGQQVTLRCSPISGHKSVSWYQQVLGQGPQFIFQYYEKEERGRGNFPDRFSARQFPNYSSELNVNALLLGDSALYLCASSLRQGVDGYTFGSGTRLTVV.

The genes are TRBV6-2 or TRBV6-3 and TRBJ2-7; 11 bases fit TRBD2. V lost 2 bases, J lost 7 bases, and 4 bases stayed unmatched. The CDR3 extends over 14 amino acids. The V gene's germline CDR1 is MNHEY and CDR2 SVGEGT. CDR3: CASSYLGTSGEQYF. In nucleotides, the CDR3 is TGTGCCAGCAGTTACCTAGGGACTAGCGGAGAGCAGTACTTC.

This clone was detected only once. This chain uses TRBV7-9 with TRBJ2-1; D may correspond to TRBD1 or TRBD2 (5 bases each). The CDR3 covers 12 residues. CDR1 is SEHNR, CDR2 FQNEAQ, per germline (reference sequence). The V gene lost 3 bases and the J gene lost 7 bases, with 7 bases spanning the gap. The CDR3 nucleotides read TGTGCCAGCAGCTTCGAGGGGAATGAGCAGTTCTTC. Protein sequence: CASSFEGNEQFF.

V gene TRBV5-1 combines with J gene TRBJ1-6; 9 bases align to TRBD1. The CDR3 extends over 16 amino acids. The J segment lost 2 bases and the V segment lost 1 base, leaving 1 base of the junction unmatched. Germline lookup yields CDR1 SGHRS and CDR2 YFSETQ. CDR3 residues: CASSLTGGAYNSPLHF. The CDR3 nucleotides are TGCGCCAGCAGCTTGACAGGGGGCGCCTATAATTCACCCCTCCACTTT.

The J gene is TRBJ2-7, the V gene TRBV7-2; 11 bases are a match to TRBD2. CDR3 size: 14 residues. CDR1 is SGHTA, CDR2 FQGNSA, per germline. Trimming removed 5 bases from V and 3 bases from J; junction bases left unmatched: 3. Written as DNA, the CDR3 is TGTGCCAGCAGCAGCGGGACTAGCGGCTACGAGCAGTACTTC. It codes for CASSSGTSGYEQYF.

The chain employs TRBV2 and TRBJ1-5, with D perhaps TRBD1 (5 bases). The CDR3 is 15 residues long. V gave up 4 bases and J gave up 3 bases, with 13 bases separating them. CDR1 SNHLY and CDR2 FYNNEI come from the germline V gene. CDR3 DNA sequence: TGTGCCAGCAGTGCCCAGGGCTTTACCAATCAGCCCCAGCATTTT. It is translated as CASSAQGFTNQPQHF.

This clone appeared once. This chain uses TRBV16 with TRBJ1-1; perhaps TRBD1 as D (5 bases). The CDR3 is 14 residues long. The germline V gene has CDR1 KGHSY and CDR2 FQNENV. The V gene lost 4 bases and the J gene lost 4 bases, with 13 bases spanning the gap. The CDR3 nucleotides read TGTGCCAGCAGCCGGAACCGGGGGATCACTGAAGCTTTCTTT. Encoded protein: CASSRNRGITEAFF. The variable domain in full, completed from reference TRBV16 and TRBJ1-1, reads GEEVAQTPKHLVRGEGQKAKLYCAPIKGHSYVFWYQQVLKNEFKFLISFQNENVFDETGMPKERFSAKCLPNSPCSLEIQATKLEDSAVYFCASSRNRGITEAFFGQGTRLTVV.

This chain uses TRBV6-5 with TRBJ1-1, with D perhaps TRBD1 (6 bases). The germline gives CDR1 MNHEY, CDR2 SVGAGI. The CDR3 is 13 residues long. The V end was cut by 7 bases, the J end by 11 bases, with 20 bases between. The chain's CDR3 is CASNPWGTGRAFF. The CDR3 DNA reads as TGTGCCAGCAATCCATGGGGAACAGGGCGGGCTTTCTTT.

As DNA, the CDR3 is TGTGCCAGCACCCGGACAGGGGCGTATGGCTACACCTTC. As protein: CASTRTGAYGYTF. The chain employs TRBV5-6 and TRBJ1-2; 9 nucleotides align to TRBD1. V dropped 6 bases and J dropped 5; count of bases not matched to a gene: 5. Germline values: CDR1 SGHDT, CDR2 YYEEEE. The CDR3 has 13 amino acids.

The V call is TRBV5-4, the J call TRBJ1-2, with 8 bases aligning to TRBD1. Germline CDR1 SGHNT, CDR2 YYREEE (reference sequence). The V segment lost 4 bases and the J segment 6 bases; nucleotides outside the gene matches: 8. The CDR3 contains 14 residues. The CDR3 is CASSLNRGSNGYTF. In DNA, the CDR3 is TGTGCCAGCAGCCTAAACAGGGGGAGTAATGGCTACACCTTC.

This clone was detected a few times. The CDR3 DNA sequence: TGTGCCAGCAGTTTATTCCCTCCCTCGGAGGGGGCGTATGAGCAGTTCTTC. It yields the protein CASSLFPPSEGAYEQFF. The chain couples TRBV27 to TRBJ2-1; D is perhaps TRBD1 (7 bases). CDR1 and CDR2 from the germline V gene are MNHEY and SMNVEV (reference sequence). The length of the CDR3 is 17 residues. V lost 1 base, J lost 8 bases, and 21 bases lay in between.

This clone was seen a single time. The rearrangement links TRBV6-6 to TRBJ1-1, with a possible D match to TRBD1 (6 bases). This CDR3 region has 14 residues. V lost 2 bases, J lost 6 bases, and 13 bases lay in between. CDR1 MNHNY and CDR2 SVGAGI come from the germline V gene (reference sequence). CDR3 region: CASSYPHRDAEAFF. CDR3 nucleotides: TGTGCCAGCAGTTACCCCCACAGGGATGCTGAAGCTTTCTTT.

This chain links TRBV5-4 with TRBJ1-1; D is ambiguous. V lost 3 bases, J lost 3 bases, and 15 bases lay in between. This CDR3 has 15 amino acids. Per germline, CDR1 SGHNT and CDR2 YYREEE (reference sequence). The CDR3 loop is CASSSPDGRDTEAFF. CDR3 in DNA: TGTGCCAGCAGCTCCCCGGACGGCCGTGACACTGAAGCTTTCTTT. The full variable domain, completed using reference TRBV5-4 and TRBJ1-1, is ETGVTQSPTHLIKTRGQQVTLRCSSQSGHNTVSWYQQALGQGPQFIFQYYREEENGRGNFPPRFSGLQFPNYSSELNVNALELDDSALYLCASSSPDGRDTEAFFGQGTRLTVV.

CDR3 residues: CASSVSLNTEAFF. CDR3 sequence (DNA): TGCGCCAGCAGTGTGTCCCTAAACACTGAAGCTTTCTTT. This chain links TRBV10-2 with TRBJ1-1; D not certain. The germline V gene has CDR1 WSHSY and CDR2 SAAADI. V was pared by 4 bases and J by 2 bases, with 8 bases between. The CDR3 loop spans 13 amino acids.

CDR3 nucleotide sequence: TGCAGCGTTGACGCCAGGGGGCTGGCAAATGAGCAGTTCTTC. This codes for CSVDARGLANEQFF. V is TRBV29-1 and J is TRBJ2-1; TRBD1 aligns across 8 bases. Trimming removed 3 bases from V and 7 bases from J; junction bases left unmatched: 8. Germline values: CDR1 SQVTM, CDR2 ANQGSEA. CDR3 length: 14 amino acids.

The chain joins TRBV19 to TRBJ2-1; D not certain. Trimming shortened V by 4 bases and J by 8 bases, and 9 bases separated the two germline ends. CDR3 length equals 12 residues. CDR1 and CDR2 (germline): LNHDA, SQIVND (reference sequence). The CDR3 DNA follows: TGTGCCAGTAGTAAAACGGCGGATGAGCAGTTCTTC. Translated, it gives CASSKTADEQFF.